These 13 T cell receptor beta chains were sequenced from one sample in a study of human T cells and chemical hapten exposure. Time point noted: patch test 1, 2 weeks after DPC sensitization. Treatment defined: therapeutic diphenylcyclopropenone sensitization with weekly scalp DPC. TCRdb re-called the RACE reads with MiXCR, one entry per CDR3 protein. The sample has around 100,000 distinct CDR3 sequences, 9.5% to 12% seen once. The material was whole blood, obtained in connection with sensitization to the hapten diphenylcyclopropenone (DPC). These receptor sequences come from a middle-aged woman with alopecia areata. Some clones in this sample may be carry-over from other donors' samples.

The chain has TRBV5-6 and TRBJ2-1; 7 bases match TRBD1. Germline trimming cut 5 bases from V and 5 bases from J; bases unmatched to any gene: 19. CDR1 is SGHDT, CDR2 YYEEEE, per germline. This CDR3 has 18 residues. The CDR3 bases are TGTGCCAGCAGGTTTTACTACCGCCCGGGACAGTTTAACAATGAGCAGTTCTTC. Translation: CASRFYYRPGQFNNEQFF.

This chain uses TRBV6-2 or TRBV6-3 with TRBJ2-7; 14 nucleotides match TRBD2. Unmatched junction bases numbered 5, after V lost 5 bases and J lost 5 bases. The CDR3 runs 15 residues. Germline assignment: CDR1 MNHEY and CDR2 SVGEGT. CDR3 coding DNA: TGTGCCAGCAGTGCCGGGACTAGCGGGAGCGACGAGCAGTACTTC. Encoded protein: CASSAGTSGSDEQYF.

This clonotype was counted a few times. The V gene is TRBV7-2, the J gene TRBJ1-2; D is unresolved. This CDR3 region has 11 residues. Germline assignment: CDR1 SGHTA and CDR2 FQGNSA. Trimming removed 3 bases from V and 8 bases from J, with 7 bases in between. The CDR3 DNA reads TGTGCCAGCAGCTTTGGTTACGGCTACACCTTC. Protein: CASSFGYGYTF.

This clonotype was seen more than once but under ten times. As DNA, the CDR3 is TGTGCCAGCAGTTTCGCGGGGTTCGAGCAGTACTTC. It encodes CASSFAGFEQYF. The chain recombines TRBV27 with TRBJ2-7; TRBD2 might be the D (6 bases). CDR1 is MNHEY, CDR2 SMNVEV, per germline (reference sequence). This CDR3 is built from 12 residues. Trimming took off 3 bases at V and 6 bases at J, with 9 bases between the two ends.

This clonotype was observed a handful of times. The rearrangement joins TRBV20-1 to TRBJ2-1; D perhaps matches TRBD2 (6 bases). Germline CDR1 is DFQATT and CDR2 is SNEGSKA (reference sequence). The CDR3 consists of 15 residues. Trimming removed 5 bases at V and 0 bases at J, with 14 bases between. CDR3 in amino acids: CSASTSGPSYNEQFF. CDR3 nucleotides: TGCAGTGCTTCCACCAGCGGGCCCTCCTACAATGAGCAGTTCTTC.

There are many counts of this clonotype. The rearrangement joins TRBV28 to TRBJ1-1; D gene unclear. Germline assignment: CDR1 MDHEN and CDR2 SYDVKM. The V gene lost 7 bases and the J gene lost 4 bases, with 16 bases spanning the gap. There are 14 residues in the CDR3. Written as DNA, the CDR3 is TGTGCCAGCAAACTGCCCGGGCATGTCACTGAAGCTTTCTTT. Translation gives CASKLPGHVTEAFF.

V gene TRBV5-1 combines with J gene TRBJ2-2; D perhaps matches TRBD1 (5 bases). CDR3 length: 15 amino acids. CDR1 is SGHRS, CDR2 YFSETQ, per germline. V was shortened by 0 bases and J by 5 bases, with 11 bases between the two germline ends. Here the CDR3 reads CASSLDFRGTGELFF. CDR3 DNA: TGCGCCAGCAGCTTGGATTTTAGGGGAACCGGGGAGCTGTTTTTT.

This clonotype has a count of ten or more. The chain has TRBV18 and TRBJ1-1; no definite D call. Looked up from germline, CDR1 is KGHSH and CDR2 is LQKENI. The CDR3 runs to 13 residues. The V end lost 6 bases, the J end lost 1 base, and 9 bases lay between the germline ends. The chain's CDR3 is CASSPQENTEAFF. The CDR3 nucleotides read TGTGCCAGCTCTCCCCAGGAGAACACTGAAGCTTTCTTT.

This clonotype has just a few counts. The chain links TRBV6-2 or TRBV6-3 to TRBJ2-1; perhaps TRBD2 as D (6 bases). The CDR3 runs 15 residues. CDR1 is MNHEY and CDR2 is SVGEGT in the germline V gene. V was shortened by 7 bases and J by 7 bases, with 20 bases between the two germline ends. CDR3 DNA sequence: TGTGCCAGCACCCTGGAGGGACTTCGGCGGAATGAGCAGTTCTTC. Its protein is CASTLEGLRRNEQFF.

This clonotype was detected a few times. The rearrangement uses TRBV28 and TRBJ2-7; 9 bases are shared with TRBD2. The CDR3 loop spans 14 amino acids. Germline V gene sequence: CDR1 MDHEN, CDR2 SYDVKM. V lost 0 bases, J lost 7 bases, and 4 bases stayed unmatched. CDR3 in amino acids: CASSLWASGKEQYF. Here the CDR3 DNA reads TGTGCCAGCAGTTTATGGGCTAGCGGGAAGGAGCAGTACTTC.

This clonotype was observed a handful of times. The chain uses TRBV4-3 and TRBJ1-2; D is undetermined. The germline gives CDR1 LGHNA, CDR2 YSLEER. This CDR3 region has 15 residues. V gave up 4 bases and J gave up 4 bases, with 16 bases separating them. For the CDR3, the DNA is TGCGCCAGCAGCCTGAACAGCCGGGATCCCTATGGCTACACCTTC. The encoded protein is CASSLNSRDPYGYTF.

The V call is TRBV29-1, the J call TRBJ2-7, with TRBD2 matching 7 bases. The CDR3 runs 12 residues. Germline V gives CDR1 SQVTM, CDR2 ANQGSEA. After removal of 6 bases from V and 6 bases from J, the junction contained 8 bases not matched to a gene. CDR3 region: CSVGERGGEQYF. The DNA for the CDR3 is TGCAGCGTGGGGGAGCGGGGAGGCGAGCAGTACTTC.

This clonotype has ten or more counts. This chain uses TRBV10-3 with TRBJ2-5; either TRBD1 or TRBD2 may fit D (6 bases each). V gave up 5 bases and J gave up 2 bases, with 12 bases separating them. This CDR3 is 14 amino acids long. Germline V lookup: CDR1 ENHRY, CDR2 SYGVKD. The CDR3 reads CAISLGGRQETQYF. The CDR3, as DNA: TGTGCCATCAGTTTGGGGGGCCGGCAAGAGACCCAGTACTTC.